This T cell receptor beta chain was sequenced during a study of blood T cell repertoires in COVID-19. Study overall: Samples of COVID-19 (acute and convalescent) were obtained from the United States, Italy and Spain. Nucleic acid was either cDNA or gDNA, and it came from T cells, B-cell-depleted T cells, or PBMCs.

Methods used by the authors: Nucleated cell number was recorded as an estimate derived from reference gene primer amplification. Assay used: immunoSEQ multiplex PCR; TCRdb lists only in-frame clones, some missing. The V and J calls and the clone size are those of that table, but D and trimming were determined from the DNA. The table shows 35,000 to 55,000 clones, with more than 75% occurring only once. V was shortened by 1 base and J by 5 bases, with 18 bases between the two germline ends. CDR1 is GTSNPN and CDR2 is SVGIG in the germline V gene (reference sequence). The CDR3 covers 15 residues. This receptor was taken from a human donor in a cohort sampled during active COVID-19. The chain couples TRBV30 to TRBJ2-7, with a possible D match to TRBD2 (7 bases). The sequencing sample was made of peripheral blood. DNA for the CDR3: TGTGCCTGGAGTGGACGTGCGGGGGCTGTGAACGAGCAGTACTTC. Amino acid sequence: CAWSGRAGAVNEQYF.